Shown below are 5 T cell receptor beta chains from a single sample sequenced in a study of blood T cell repertoires in COVID-19. TCRdb keeps only in-frame clones here, not all; method: immunoSEQ multiplex PCR. The sample contains around 42,000 clones, approximately 83% of which appear only once. The sequenced sample consisted of peripheral blood. These receptors were obtained from a woman of 80 years or more with acute or convalescent COVID-19.

The CDR3 here is CASRPPGYRGNTEAFF. For the CDR3, the DNA is TGTGCCAGCAGGCCCCCTGGCTACAGGGGGAACACTGAAGCTTTCTTT. This sequence joins TRBV28 and TRBJ1-1, with TRBD1 identical over 7 bases. The J segment lost 1 base and the V segment lost 6 bases, leaving 11 bases of the junction unmatched. The CDR3 loop spans 16 amino acids. Germline lookup yields CDR1 MDHEN and CDR2 SYDVKM.

Here the CDR3 DNA reads TGTGCCAGCAGCCTGCAGGGGGTTAGAACAGATACGCAGTATTTT. This gives the protein CASSLQGVRTDTQYF. J is TRBJ2-3 and V is TRBV6-5, with 7 bases that match TRBD1. Germline CDR1 MNHEY, CDR2 SVGAGI. The J segment lost 3 bases and the V segment lost 6 bases, leaving 9 bases of the junction unmatched. This CDR3 region has 15 residues.

The rearrangement links TRBV10-3 to TRBJ1-1, with 10 nucleotides matching TRBD1. Trimming at V came to 0 bases and at J to 10 bases, leaving 8 bases not matched to a gene. Germline-derived CDR1 and CDR2 are ENHRY and SYGVKD. This CDR3 contains 15 residues. This CDR3 is CAISESGTGELGAFF. Here the CDR3 DNA reads TGTGCCATCAGTGAGTCAGGGACAGGGGAATTAGGAGCTTTCTTT.

The chain links TRBV7-2 to TRBJ1-5, with 7 bases matching TRBD1. CDR3 length: 15 residues. The trim removed 0 bases at V and 5 bases at J, leaving 4 bases unmatched. Germline assignment: CDR1 SGHTA and CDR2 FQGNSA. CDR3 sequence (DNA): TGTGCCAGCAGCTTAGCCAGACAGGGCTATCAGCCCCAGCATTTT. Residues: CASSLARQGYQPQHF.

This clone occurred once. This chain links TRBV3-1 (or the pseudogene TRBV3-2) with TRBJ2-7, with D unclear. In germline, CDR1 is LGHDT, CDR2 YNNKEL (reference sequence). The CDR3 totals 12 residues. The germline V and J ends were trimmed by 0 bases and 5 bases, with 5 bases remaining between them. CDR3 DNA sequence: TGTGCCAGCAGCCAAGAAGCCCACGAGCAGTACTTC. Translation gives CASSQEAHEQYF.